This TCR beta chain was recorded in a study of T cells in pancreatic ductal adenocarcinoma. Some clones are missing from TCRdb's copy, which holds only in-frame ones; the method was immunoSEQ multiplex PCR. The sample lists approximately 18,000 clones, roughly 86% occurring once. No neoadjuvant therapy was given to the selected pancreatic ductal adenocarcinoma patients before their surgery. Trimming shortened V by 0 bases and J by 7 bases, and 12 bases separated the two germline ends. This CDR3 has 14 residues. Germline V gene data show CDR1 as MGHRA and CDR2 as YSYEKL. This chain connects TRBV4-1 to TRBJ1-1; D remains unclear. The receptor comes from a human donor with pancreatic ductal adenocarcinoma. The source material was PBMCs. The CDR3, as DNA: TGCGCCAGCAGCCAAGATCCTATAAGTCGTGAAGCTTTCTTT. It codes for CASSQDPISREAFF.